One sample yielded the 11 T cell receptor beta chains listed below, sequenced in a study of Ad26.COV2.S vaccination and SARS-CoV-2 variants (dated by TCRdb to the early 2020s). To prepare the library, the immunoSEQ multiplex PCR assay was applied. The immuneACCESS repertoire file appears here via TCRdb, limited to in-frame rearrangements. These files lack a portion of the clones; in checked studies, under half of the deficit traces to unresolved V genes, and the cause of the others is not known. The table for this sample lists more than 400,000 clones; about 90% of them were counted only once. Together, the top ten hold approximately 1.7% of the sample. The label giving this sample's treatment or condition can be read as: over 15 received Ad26.COV2.S at low or high dose, single or two shots; roughly five received placebo; per-sample allocation not given. For vaccine and placebo recipients, repertoires were sequenced using samples collected on day 63 after the first injection.

The source material was peripheral blood, sampled in a trial of Ad26.COV2.S vaccine versus placebo. These receptors were collected from a person aged 18-60 years who received the Ad26.COV2.S COVID-19 vaccine or a placebo.

The chain has TRBV4-3 and TRBJ2-1; 8 bases are a match to TRBD2. The CDR3 is 16 amino acids. From germline, CDR1 is LGHNA and CDR2 YSLEER. V lost 0 bases to trimming and J lost 4 bases; unmatched junction nucleotides: 5. CDR3: CASSQDSGGSYNEQFF. CDR3 in DNA: TGCGCCAGCAGCCAAGACAGCGGGGGATCATACAATGAGCAGTTCTTC.

This chain uses TRBV15 with TRBJ2-3; perhaps TRBD1 as D (6 bases). The CDR3 contains 15 residues. V dropped 3 bases and J dropped 0 bases, with 10 bases sitting between them. Germline-derived CDR1 and CDR2 are LNHNV and YYDKDF (reference sequence). CDR3 sequence: CATSSPGQSTDTQYF. The DNA of the CDR3 is TGTGCCACCAGCAGTCCGGGACAAAGCACAGATACGCAGTATTTT.

V gene TRBV7-9 combines with J gene TRBJ1-6, with 7 positions matching TRBD1. CDR1 is SEHNR and CDR2 is FQNEAQ in the germline V gene (reference sequence). Trimming cost V 4 bases and J 0 bases; bases outside gene matches: 6. This CDR3 spans 17 amino acids. CDR3 nucleotides: TGTGCCAGCAGCTGGTGGACAGGCAGCTCCTATAATTCACCCCTCCACTTT. Its protein is CASSWWTGSSYNSPLHF.

About this clone: Other nucleotide sequences in the sample specify the same CDR3. This sequence joins TRBV5-1 and TRBJ2-3; possibly TRBD2 for D (6 bases). Trimming removed 2 bases at V and 0 bases at J, with 7 bases between. This CDR3 spans 14 amino acids. In germline, CDR1 is SGHRS, CDR2 YFSETQ. CDR3 coding DNA: TGCGCCAGCAGCTTCGCGGGAAGCACAGATACGCAGTATTTT. Translated, it gives CASSFAGSTDTQYF. Complete variable domain (other parts from reference TRBV5-1 and TRBJ2-3): KAGVTQTPRYLIKTRGQQVTLSCSPISGHRSVSWYQQTPGQGLQFLFEYFSETQRNKGNFPGRFSGRQFSNSRSEMNVSTLELGDSALYLCASSFAGSTDTQYFGPGTRLTVL.

This clone turned up a few times. The chain is built from TRBV30 and TRBJ1-1; no clear D. Germline CDR1 is GTSNPN and CDR2 is SVGIG (reference sequence). CDR3 length: 12 residues. V was shortened by 2 bases and J by 4 bases, with 8 bases between the two germline ends. The CDR3 DNA is TGTGCCTGGAGTTGGGGAACCACTGAAGCTTTCTTT. It specifies CAWSWGTTEAFF. Combining the CDR3 with reference TRBV30 and TRBJ1-1 gives the whole variable domain SQTIHQWPATLVQPVGSPLSLECTVEGTSNPNLYWYRQAAGRGLQLLFYSVGIGQISSEVPQNLSASRPQDRQFILSSKKLLLSDSGFYLCAWSWGTTEAFFGQGTRLTVV.

The chain has TRBV4-3 and TRBJ2-2; tentatively, D is TRBD2 (5 bases). Germline V gene data show CDR1 as LGHNA and CDR2 as YSLEER. The V and J ends lost 0 bases and 4 bases respectively, with 9 bases between them. This CDR3 is built from 15 residues. The CDR3 region has the DNA TGCGCCAGCAGCCAAGATCGTGGAGGCACCGGGGAGCTGTTTTTT. Translation: CASSQDRGGTGELFF.

The J gene is TRBJ1-1, the V gene TRBV7-9, with D possibly matching TRBD1 (5 bases). The CDR3 runs to 13 residues. Trimming stripped 5 bases from V and 7 bases from J, with 14 bases between. Looked up from germline, CDR1 is SEHNR and CDR2 is FQNEAQ (reference sequence). The CDR3 DNA follows: TGTGCCAGCAGCCCTGACGGGGGAGATGAAGCTTTCTTT. Its translation: CASSPDGGDEAFF.

The genes are TRBV15 and TRBJ1-4, with D uncertain. The germline V gene encodes CDR1 LNHNV and CDR2 YYDKDF (reference sequence). The CDR3 covers 14 residues. Trimming cost V 3 bases and J 4 bases, with 9 bases left between them. The CDR3 sequence is CATSSGERNEKLFF. The DNA of the CDR3 is TGTGCCACCAGCAGCGGGGAGCGTAATGAAAAACTGTTTTTT.

This clone was seen a single time. The CDR3 DNA sequence: TGCGCCAGCAGCTTAACAGGGGTGGAAAAACTGTTTTTT. This codes for CASSLTGVEKLFF. The chain has TRBV5-1 and TRBJ1-4, with 7 nucleotides matching TRBD1. CDR1 is SGHRS, CDR2 YFSETQ, per germline. V gave up 2 bases and J gave up 8 bases; unmatched junction bases: 3. This CDR3 has 13 amino acids.

The V call is TRBV9, the J call TRBJ1-3; no clear D gene. The CDR3 has 15 amino acids. The ends were cut back, 1 base at V and 2 bases at J, with 10 bases in the middle. Germline CDR1 and CDR2: SGDLS and YYNGEE. In DNA, the CDR3 is TGTGCCAGCAGCGTACAACCCAAAGCTGGAAACACCATATATTTT. Encoded protein: CASSVQPKAGNTIYF.

The table lists this clone with a count of one. Here the CDR3 reads CASSQDRGTASTDTQYF. The DNA for the CDR3 is TGTGCCAGCAGCCAAGATAGGGGGACAGCGAGCACAGATACGCAGTATTTT. The chain employs TRBV14 and TRBJ2-3, with TRBD1 matching over 7 bases. Looked up from germline, CDR1 is SGHDN and CDR2 is FVKESK. Trimming cost V 0 bases and J 0 bases; bases outside gene matches: 6. CDR3 length: 17 residues.